Many counts were recorded for the clone carrying this T cell receptor (beta chain). The antigen is not known. Time point here: technical triplicate 1. The study built unsorted libraries from 2 million PBMCs kept at -80 C. Each sequencing run yielded over 160 million TCR-beta sequences from 15-18 subjects. MiXCR was run by TCRdb on the 5' RACE reads, yielding one entry per CDR3 protein. The sample has tens of thousands of distinct CDR3 sequences, around 10% seen once. V trimming: 8 bases; J trimming: 5 bases; junction bases outside the gene matches: 7. Per germline, CDR1 LGHDT and CDR2 YNNKEL (reference sequence). The CDR3 runs 14 residues. The sample is drawn from a study of neurological immune-mediated disorders. Findings and caveats of the study: CDR3 amino acid sequences of expanded clones were not shared across subjects, a result suggesting private repertoires in all groups. The greatest TCR clonal expansion occurred in HTLV-1-associated myelopathy and the least in multiple sclerosis, which fell below healthy controls.

The rearrangement links TRBV3-1 to TRBJ2-1; TRBD2 matches at 9 bases. The clonotype was recovered from a man aged 60 to 69 with HTLV-1-associated myelopathy (HAM/TSP). The sequencing sample was made of PBMCs. The CDR3 DNA is TGTGCCAGCCGGGTAGCGGGAGCCCACAATGAGCAGTTCTTC. Its protein product is CASRVAGAHNEQFF.